These 25 T cell receptor beta chains originate from one sample sequenced in a study of vaccination and CD4 T cells after COVID-19. These receptors have no known antigen. Oncomine TCR Beta short-read sequencing was applied to DNA from cultured CD4+ T cells. One entry per CDR3 protein, called by TCRdb with MiXCR from the PCR reads. The sample lists over 10,000 distinct CDR3 sequences; about 50% were seen once. Treatment defined: approximately nine-day PBMC culture with coronavirus spike peptide pools or control peptides (ViraFEST assay). The sample consisted of CD4+ T cells from blood, cultured in vitro. These receptors all stem from a human donor who had recovered from COVID-19.

V and J are TRBV6-2 or TRBV6-3 and TRBJ2-7; tentatively, D is TRBD2 (5 bases). CDR1 and CDR2 from the germline V gene are MNHEY and SVGEGT. The V and J ends lost 4 bases and 7 bases respectively, with 29 bases between them. The CDR3 contains 18 residues. In nucleotides, the CDR3 is TGTGCCAGCAGTTCCGTACCTCCGCTGGCGGGTGGCTGGGGAGAGCAGTACTTC. It yields the protein CASSSVPPLAGGWGEQYF.

The CDR3 region has the DNA TGCGCCAGCAGCAAACCGACAGGGGATAGGAACGAGCAGTACTTC. Protein: CASSKPTGDRNEQYF. The J gene is TRBJ2-7, the V gene TRBV5-1; 8 bases are a match to TRBD1. Trimming at V came to 4 bases and at J to 5 bases, leaving 11 bases not matched to a gene. This CDR3 has 15 amino acids. Per germline, CDR1 SGHRS and CDR2 YFSETQ.

The chain recombines TRBV6-2 or TRBV6-3 with TRBJ2-4; 13 bases are a match to TRBD2. The CDR3 consists of 19 residues. Per the germline V gene, CDR1 is MNHEY and CDR2 is SVGEGT. V lost 4 bases to trimming and J lost 2 bases; unmatched junction nucleotides: 11. The CDR3 region has the DNA TGTGCCAGCAGTTCGGGACTAGCGGGGTTCGTAGGAACCAAAAACATTCAGTACTTC. Its protein is CASSSGLAGFVGTKNIQYF.

By frequency in the sample, this clonotype is medium-sized (0.01 to 0.1%). The V and J genes are TRBV7-9 and TRBJ1-2; TRBD1 matches 7 bases. CDR3 size: 15 residues. The germline V gene encodes CDR1 SEHNR and CDR2 FQNEAQ (reference sequence). V dropped 5 bases and J dropped 8; count of bases not matched to a gene: 14. CDR3 nucleotides: TGTGCCAGCAGCCCTGCTGACAGGGCAAGGCGGGGCTACACCTTC. This gives the protein CASSPADRARRGYTF.

The chain recombines TRBV6-4 with TRBJ2-6, with unresolved D. The germline gives CDR1 MRHNA, CDR2 SNTAGT. V was pared by 0 bases and J by 0 bases, with 6 bases between. This CDR3 region has 16 residues. Written as DNA, the CDR3 is TGTGCCAGCAGTGACTCGGACGTCTCTGGGGCCAACGTCCTGACTTTC. This translates into CASSDSDVSGANVLTF.

This clonotype was seen more than once but under ten times. This chain links TRBV6-2 or TRBV6-3 with TRBJ2-2, with 9 bases aligning to TRBD2. From germline, CDR1 is MNHEY and CDR2 SVGEGT. Trimming took 5 bases from V and 1 from J; bases not matched to a gene: 5. The CDR3 loop spans 16 amino acids. The CDR3 protein is CASSGGGAQNTGELFF. The CDR3 region has the DNA TGTGCCAGCAGTGGCGGGGGGGCTCAGAACACCGGGGAGCTGTTTTTT.

V usage is TRBV27 and J usage is TRBJ2-1; 8 nucleotides line up with TRBD1. The CDR3 consists of 18 residues. V lost 5 bases to trimming and J lost 5 bases; unmatched junction nucleotides: 17. CDR1 and CDR2 from the germline V gene are MNHEY and SMNVEV (reference sequence). CDR3 protein: CASSPRQGSLFGHNEQFF. The DNA for the CDR3 is TGTGCCAGCAGTCCTCGACAGGGGAGTTTATTTGGGCACAATGAGCAGTTCTTC.

A single count supports this clonotype. V and J are TRBV24-1 and TRBJ2-1; TRBD1 matches at 10 bases. This CDR3 has 16 amino acids. J lost 7 bases, V lost 4 bases, and 9 bases had no gene match. In germline, CDR1 is KGHDR, CDR2 SFDVKD. In DNA, the CDR3 is TGTGCCACCAGTGACTTACGGGGACAGGGGCAGAATGAGCAGTTCTTC. Translating it yields CATSDLRGQGQNEQFF.

This clonotype was picked up a small number of times. This chain links TRBV6-4 with TRBJ1-6; D not resolved. This CDR3 is 14 amino acids long. V was trimmed by 6 bases and J by 6 bases, leaving 12 bases between them. Germline V lookup: CDR1 MRHNA, CDR2 SNTAGT. In nucleotides, the CDR3 is TGTGCCAGCAGCCCAAACCCGGGTAATTCACCCCTCCACTTT. It translates to CASSPNPGNSPLHF.

This chain uses TRBV6-5 with TRBJ1-6; possibly TRBD1 for D (5 bases). The CDR3 spans 14 residues. Per the germline V gene, CDR1 is MNHEY and CDR2 is SVGAGI. V gave up 2 bases and J gave up 10 bases, with 12 bases separating them. CDR3 bases: TGTGCCAGCAGTTACAGTCCCGGGGCGTCACCCCTCCACTTT. This translates into CASSYSPGASPLHF.

The J gene is TRBJ2-2, the V gene TRBV11-2; TRBD1 aligns across 7 bases. In germline, CDR1 is SGHAT, CDR2 FQNNGV. The ends lost 6 bases at V and 5 bases at J; junction bases unmatched: 9. The CDR3 is 15 residues long. The CDR3 nucleotides are TGTGCCAGCAGTAAGACAGGGTGGGGTACCGGGGAGCTGTTTTTT. It yields the protein CASSKTGWGTGELFF. Full variable domain (remainder filled in from reference TRBV11-2 and TRBJ2-2): EAGVAQSPRYKIIEKRQSVAFWCNPISGHATLYWYQQILGQGPKLLIQFQNNGVVDDSQLPKDRFSAERLKGVDSTLKIQPAKLEDSAVYLCASSKTGWGTGELFFGEGSRLTVL.

The chain uses TRBV5-1 and TRBJ1-2, with D perhaps TRBD1 (5 bases). Trimming removed 0 bases from V and 5 bases from J, with 11 bases in between. Germline assignment: CDR1 SGHRS and CDR2 YFSETQ. This CDR3 has 14 amino acids. CDR3 coding DNA: TGCGCCAGCAGCTTGGAGACAGTTGATTATGGCTACACCTTC. Its protein is CASSLETVDYGYTF.

This clonotype has a handful of counts. The chain recombines TRBV6-2 or TRBV6-3 with TRBJ2-1, with 9 bases matching TRBD1. V was pared by 5 bases and J by 7 bases, with 9 bases of the junction left unmatched. The CDR3 contains 15 residues. Germline V gene data show CDR1 as MNHEY and CDR2 as SVGEGT. DNA for the CDR3: TGTGCCAGCAGTCCTACCGGGACAGGGAGTAATGAGCAGTTCTTC. Its translation: CASSPTGTGSNEQFF.

The V gene is TRBV18, the J gene TRBJ2-2; 10 nucleotides match TRBD2. Germline assignment: CDR1 KGHSH and CDR2 LQKENI. Trimming took 5 bases from V and 4 from J; bases not matched to a gene: 4. The CDR3 runs to 15 residues. This CDR3 is CASSSGLARTGELFF. The CDR3 DNA is TGTGCCAGCTCATCGGGACTAGCGCGCACCGGGGAGCTGTTTTTT.

The gene calls are TRBV7-9 and TRBJ1-4; 8 bases are shared with TRBD1. CDR3 length: 15 amino acids. Germline values: CDR1 SEHNR, CDR2 FQNEAQ (reference sequence). The J segment lost 3 bases and the V segment lost 5 bases, leaving 5 bases of the junction unmatched. The CDR3 reads CASSKDRASNEKLFF. As DNA, the CDR3 is TGTGCCAGCAGCAAGGACAGGGCATCTAATGAAAAACTGTTTTTT. Full variable domain (missing parts from reference TRBV7-9 and TRBJ1-4): DTGVSQNPRHKITKRGQNVTFRCDPISEHNRLYWYRQTLGQGPEFLTYFQNEAQLEKSRLLSDRFSAERPKGSFSTLEIQRTEQGDSAMYLCASSKDRASNEKLFFGSGTQLSVL.

This clonotype was observed a few times. The rearrangement uses TRBV20-1 and TRBJ1-6; D remains ambiguous. Deletions cut 1 base from V and 7 bases from J, with 11 bases between. The germline V gene has CDR1 DFQATT and CDR2 SNEGSKA (reference sequence). The CDR3 is 14 amino acids. In nucleotides, the CDR3 is TGCAGTGCTAGAGGGGCCACGGGGAATTCACCCCTCCACTTT. It encodes CSARGATGNSPLHF.

The rearrangement links TRBV6-5 to TRBJ1-1; the D gene is possibly TRBD1 (6 bases). CDR1 is MNHEY and CDR2 is SVGAGI in the germline V gene. Trimming cost V 0 bases and J 0 bases, with 11 bases left between them. The CDR3 sequence is 16 residues long. CDR3 sequence reads: CASSYSGARMNTEAFF. CDR3 coding DNA: TGTGCCAGCAGTTACTCGGGGGCAAGGATGAACACTGAAGCTTTCTTT.

This clonotype was detected only a few times. The J gene is TRBJ1-2, the V gene TRBV6-1, with TRBD1 matching 9 bases. The CDR3 has 16 residues. V was pared by 6 bases and J by 3 bases, with 11 bases of the junction left unmatched. Looked up from germline, CDR1 is MNHNS and CDR2 is SASEGT. CDR3 nucleotides: TGTGCCAGCAGCCGCGGGGGACAGGGAATCCACTATGGCTACACCTTC. Its protein is CASSRGGQGIHYGYTF.

The chain carries TRBV11-3 and TRBJ1-6, with D possibly TRBD1 on 5 matching bases. V was clipped by 5 bases and J by 9 bases, with 14 bases between them. Looked up from germline, CDR1 is SGHNT and CDR2 is YENEEA. CDR3 length equals 14 residues. The CDR3 DNA is TGTGCCAGCAGCCCCCGCATCGGGGGTTCACCCCTCCACTTT. Protein product: CASSPRIGGSPLHF.

CDR3 residues: CASTSGLRNTEAFF. CDR3 bases: TGTGCCAGCACTTCGGGACTTCGGAACACTGAAGCTTTCTTT. V usage is TRBV27 and J usage is TRBJ1-1; D might be TRBD1 (5 bases). The V and J ends lost 7 bases and 1 base respectively, with 13 bases between them. This CDR3 region has 14 residues. From germline, CDR1 is MNHEY and CDR2 SMNVEV (reference sequence).

The chain has TRBV25-1 and TRBJ2-1; no reliable D call. The germline V gene encodes CDR1 MGHDK and CDR2 SYGVNS. With 2 bases removed from V and 2 bases from J, the gap between germline ends came to 13 bases. There are 16 residues in the CDR3. CDR3 sequence: CASSETSFLPYNEQFF. CDR3 nucleotide sequence: TGTGCCAGCAGTGAAACAAGCTTCCTCCCCTACAATGAGCAGTTCTTC.

The chain has TRBV10-3 and TRBJ2-5, with D hard to call. Deletions cut 2 bases from V and 2 bases from J, with 12 bases between. Germline CDR1 ENHRY, CDR2 SYGVKD. The CDR3 is 15 residues long. The chain's CDR3 is CAISEPMGIQETQYF. CDR3 coding DNA: TGTGCCATCAGTGAGCCGATGGGTATTCAAGAGACCCAGTACTTC.

V usage is TRBV19 and J usage is TRBJ1-2; no reliable D call. CDR1 and CDR2 from the germline V gene are LNHDA and SQIVND (reference sequence). V shed 7 bases and J shed 4 bases, with 13 bases lying between them. The CDR3 has 13 residues. The DNA for the CDR3 is TGTGCCAGTAAGGGCCCGACCCTCTATGGCTACACCTTC. Its translation: CASKGPTLYGYTF.

This chain connects TRBV12-3 or TRBV12-4 to TRBJ2-7; D is unresolved. V was shortened by 6 bases and J by 5 bases, with 8 bases between the two germline ends. The CDR3 has 11 residues. CDR3 nucleotides: TGTGCCAGCAGCGCCTTCGACGAGCAGTACTTC. Its translation: CASSAFDEQYF.

J is TRBJ1-1 and V is TRBV15; D is perhaps TRBD1 (5 bases). The CDR3 totals 16 residues. V dropped 1 base and J dropped 5 bases, with 17 bases sitting between them. The germline gives CDR1 LNHNV, CDR2 YYDKDF (reference sequence). The CDR3 DNA is TGTGCCACCAGCAGAGGGACGGCAGGGTTGTTTACTGAAGCTTTCTTT. Translated: CATSRGTAGLFTEAFF.